Below are 32 T cell receptor beta chains sequenced from a single sample in a study of cytomegalovirus exposure and HLA in healthy donors. The study ran its PCR with 60 Vbeta and 13 Jbeta primers. Repertoires were generated with immunoSEQ multiplex PCR, while TCRdb's copy carries only in-frame clones and drops some. This table holds about 94,000 clones, 7.5% to 8.5% found once. Specimen: PBMCs. The receptors here all came from a man between 45 and 60 years old in good health and CMV-seronegative.

This clone has just a few counts. The chain is built from TRBV5-5 and TRBJ2-1, with TRBD2 matching over 12 bases. Per germline, CDR1 SGHKS and CDR2 YYEKEE (reference sequence). Germline trimming cut 3 bases from V and 2 bases from J; bases unmatched to any gene: 6. The CDR3 covers 17 residues. The CDR3 coding sequence is TGTGCCAGCAGCTCCGGACTAGCGGGGTCCCCCTACAATGAGCAGTTCTTC. Protein: CASSSGLAGSPYNEQFF.

This clone appeared a few times. The chain links TRBV28 to TRBJ2-1, with 10 bases lining up with TRBD2. Germline CDR1 and CDR2: MDHEN and SYDVKM. The CDR3 runs 14 residues. V trimming: 8 bases; J trimming: 5 bases; junction bases outside the gene matches: 6. CDR3 nucleotide sequence: TGTGCCAGCTATAGCGGGGGGATTAACAATGAGCAGTTCTTC. Amino acid sequence: CASYSGGINNEQFF.

The CDR3 spells CASSLGGADTQYF. The CDR3, as DNA: TGTGCCAGCAGCTTAGGGGGAGCAGATACGCAGTATTTT. The chain employs TRBV7-2 and TRBJ2-3, with D perhaps matching TRBD2 (5 bases). V gave up 1 base and J gave up 4 bases, with 6 bases separating them. The CDR3 has 13 residues. Looked up from germline, CDR1 is SGHTA and CDR2 is FQGNSA.

This clone has more than one count but fewer than ten. The chain employs TRBV7-2 and TRBJ2-5; TRBD2 agrees at 8 bases. Trimming took 5 bases from V and 2 from J; bases not matched to a gene: 7. Germline CDR1 SGHTA, CDR2 FQGNSA. The CDR3 consists of 15 residues. The CDR3 region is CASSQRTSRQETQYF. Here the CDR3 DNA reads TGTGCCAGCAGCCAAAGGACTAGCCGGCAAGAGACCCAGTACTTC.

CDR3 DNA: TGTGCCAGCAGCCAAGAAGGGGGAAACCACTACAATGAGCAGTTCTTC. Translating gives CASSQEGGNHYNEQFF. This chain joins TRBV4-2 and TRBJ2-1, with D tentatively TRBD1 (6 bases). V shed 0 bases and J shed 3 bases, with 12 bases lying between them. Germline CDR1 reads LGHNA; CDR2 reads YNFKEQ. The length of the CDR3 is 16 residues.

The chain employs TRBV5-1 and TRBJ1-2; 7 nucleotides agree with TRBD1. Germline values: CDR1 SGHRS, CDR2 YFSETQ. Trimming took 0 bases from V and 4 from J; bases not matched to a gene: 6. This CDR3 has 15 residues. The CDR3 region is CASSLAGGGSYGYTF. The CDR3 DNA reads TGCGCCAGCAGCTTGGCAGGGGGAGGAAGCTATGGCTACACCTTC.

The chain carries TRBV7-2 and TRBJ1-5, with TRBD1 matching 8 bases. Germline CDR1 is SGHTA and CDR2 is FQGNSA. Germline trimming cut 4 bases from V and 0 bases from J; bases unmatched to any gene: 11. There are 18 residues in the CDR3. The CDR3 nucleotides are TGTGCCAGCAGCTCTGGGTGGGACAGGAGGTATAGCAATCAGCCCCAGCATTTT. It yields the protein CASSSGWDRRYSNQPQHF.

This clone has a handful of counts. The chain couples TRBV7-6 to TRBJ2-7, with 10 bases matching TRBD2. Germline assignment: CDR1 SGHVS and CDR2 FNYEAQ. This CDR3 is 16 amino acids long. With 5 bases clipped from V and 1 base from J, the junction kept 8 bases outside the gene matches. The CDR3 protein is CASSVLSGGPSYEQYF. The CDR3 DNA reads as TGTGCCAGCAGCGTTCTTAGCGGGGGGCCTTCCTACGAGCAGTACTTC.

J is TRBJ1-1 and V is TRBV27; 7 bases map to TRBD1. The CDR3 spans 15 residues. Germline V lookup: CDR1 MNHEY, CDR2 SMNVEV (reference sequence). Trimming cost V 4 bases and J 1 base; bases outside gene matches: 6. CDR3 nucleotides: TGTGCCAGCAGTTCCCCCGGGACAGCGAACACTGAAGCTTTCTTT. Its translation: CASSSPGTANTEAFF.

This clone was recorded a few times. V gene TRBV6-5 combines with J gene TRBJ2-3; a possible D gene is TRBD2 (6 bases). The CDR3 is made up of 14 amino acids. V was trimmed by 7 bases and J by 5 bases, leaving 16 bases between them. The germline CDR1 and CDR2 sequences are MNHEY and SVGAGI. The CDR3 is CASKDGGAKDTQYF. The CDR3 coding sequence is TGTGCCAGCAAGGATGGAGGGGCAAAAGATACGCAGTATTTT.

This clone was seen more than once but under ten times. The CDR3 end shows no conserved phenylalanine or tryptophan, and so a read error is likely. The genes are TRBV5-1 and TRBJ1-1, with D unresolved. This CDR3 has 15 amino acids. The V end was cut by 1 base, the J end by 1 base, with 11 bases between. Germline lookup yields CDR1 SGHRS and CDR2 YFSETQ. CDR3 sequence (DNA): TGCGCCAGCAGCTTGAGTCCAGGTAGGAACACTGAAGCTTTCCTT. Residues: CASSLSPGRNTEAFL.

This clone has a handful of counts. CDR3 nucleotides: TGTGCCAGCAGTCGAACAGGGGAGTTCAATGGCTACACCTTC. Protein sequence: CASSRTGEFNGYTF. This chain uses TRBV5-4 with TRBJ1-2, with 7 bases identical to TRBD1. Germline CDR1 SGHNT, CDR2 YYREEE (reference sequence). The CDR3 loop spans 14 amino acids. V was clipped by 5 bases and J by 6 bases; unmatched bases: 10.

The chain employs TRBV6-5 and TRBJ2-1; no clear D gene. This CDR3 is built from 14 residues. Germline CDR1 and CDR2: MNHEY and SVGAGI. V was cut by 7 bases and J by 3 bases, with 13 bases left in between. The CDR3 protein is CASKENSNYNEQFF. Here the CDR3 DNA reads TGTGCCAGCAAGGAAAACAGCAACTACAATGAGCAGTTCTTC.

The chain is built from TRBV28 and TRBJ1-1, with a weak D call TRBD1 (6 bases). CDR1 is MDHEN, CDR2 SYDVKM, per germline. Trimming stripped 0 bases from V and 2 bases from J, with 19 bases between. The CDR3 has 18 amino acids. Here the CDR3 reads CASSLWGLTRTVNTEAFF. CDR3 nucleotide sequence: TGTGCCAGCAGTTTATGGGGCCTTACTAGGACAGTTAACACTGAAGCTTTCTTT.

This clone is a singleton in its sample. The rearrangement joins TRBV19 to TRBJ2-5, with 9 bases that match TRBD1. Germline loops: CDR1 LNHDA, CDR2 SQIVND (reference sequence). V was clipped by 7 bases and J by 1 base; unmatched bases: 13. The CDR3 contains 17 residues. The CDR3 DNA sequence: TGTGCCAGTACCCGGGGACAGGGAGTCTTGGGCCAAGAGACCCAGTACTTC. Its translation: CASTRGQGVLGQETQYF.

This clone was seen repeatedly, ten times or more. The chain is built from TRBV9 and TRBJ2-5; D possibly corresponds to TRBD2 (5 bases). CDR1 is SGDLS, CDR2 YYNGEE, per germline. V shed 1 base and J shed 5 bases, with 15 bases lying between them. This CDR3 has 15 amino acids. CDR3 sequence (DNA): TGTGCCAGCAGCGTAAATGAGGGCAGGCAGGAGACCCAGTACTTC. Protein: CASSVNEGRQETQYF.

This chain links TRBV28 with TRBJ1-1; 9 bases align to TRBD1. The CDR3 contains 16 residues. Per germline, CDR1 MDHEN and CDR2 SYDVKM. The V gene end was trimmed by 3 bases and the J gene end by 2 bases; junction bases not matched to a gene: 7. The CDR3 nucleotides read TGTGCCAGCAGTTTGACCGGGACAGGGCAAAACACTGAAGCTTTCTTT. This gives the protein CASSLTGTGQNTEAFF.

This chain connects TRBV5-6 to TRBJ1-2; no firm D call. CDR1 is SGHDT and CDR2 is YYEEEE in the germline V gene. The V end lost 3 bases, the J end lost 8 bases, and 8 bases lay between the germline ends. This CDR3 region has 11 residues. The CDR3 spells CASSSYGGYTF. In DNA, the CDR3 is TGTGCCAGCAGCTCGTACGGGGGCTACACCTTC.

This clone turned up a few times. The chain recombines TRBV28 with TRBJ1-2; 7 nucleotides agree with TRBD1. This CDR3 comprises 12 residues. Germline V gene lookup returns CDR1 MDHEN and CDR2 SYDVKM. With V trimmed by 5 bases and J by 8 bases, 5 bases remained unmatched. In DNA, the CDR3 is TGTGCCAGCAGTCCACAGGGGATAGGCTACACCTTC. As protein: CASSPQGIGYTF.

This clone occurred a few times. This chain connects TRBV9 to TRBJ2-5; D not certain. Per germline, CDR1 SGDLS and CDR2 YYNGEE. V shed 0 bases and J shed 5 bases, with 8 bases lying between them. This CDR3 is built from 13 residues. The CDR3 is CASSVGSEETQYF. Here the CDR3 DNA reads TGTGCCAGCAGCGTAGGAAGTGAGGAGACCCAGTACTTC.

This clone was detected only a few times. This chain uses TRBV6-5 with TRBJ2-3; the match to TRBD1 covers 10 bases. This CDR3 is 15 amino acids long. The J segment lost 4 bases and the V segment lost 2 bases, leaving 3 bases of the junction unmatched. Germline CDR1 MNHEY, CDR2 SVGAGI. CDR3 residues: CASSYQGTGADTQYF. The CDR3 DNA sequence: TGTGCCAGCAGTTACCAGGGGACAGGGGCAGATACGCAGTATTTT.

The chain couples TRBV19 to TRBJ1-2, with a weak D call TRBD1 (6 bases). The CDR3 extends over 16 amino acids. V lost 6 bases, J lost 5 bases, and 22 bases lay in between. Germline values: CDR1 LNHDA, CDR2 SQIVND (reference sequence). CDR3 bases: TGTGCCAGTAGCGAAAGTGGGGGCAGGCCAACTTATGGCTACACCTTC. Its protein is CASSESGGRPTYGYTF.

This clone appeared a few times. CDR3 DNA sequence: TGTGCCAGCAGTCTAGGAGGCAGGCATGAGTCCCAGTACTTC. This sequence encodes CASSLGGRHESQYF. This sequence joins TRBV27 and TRBJ2-5; possibly TRBD2 for D (5 bases). Germline V gene sequence: CDR1 MNHEY, CDR2 SMNVEV (reference sequence). CDR3 size: 14 residues. Trimming removed 5 bases at V and 9 bases at J, with 19 bases between.

V usage is TRBV6-1 and J usage is TRBJ2-7; 8 positions match TRBD1. This CDR3 contains 13 residues. Looked up from germline, CDR1 is MNHNS and CDR2 is SASEGT. The junction had 9 bases not matched to a gene; V was cut back by 9 bases and J by 5 bases. The CDR3 DNA reads TGTGCCAGAAGCAAACTGGACAGGGACGAGCAGTACTTC. Amino acids: CARSKLDRDEQYF.

This clone showed up just a few times. This rearrangement joins TRBV30 to TRBJ1-4; no reliable D call. V dropped 3 bases and J dropped 7 bases, with 18 bases sitting between them. This CDR3 has 15 residues. In germline, CDR1 is GTSNPN, CDR2 SVGIG (reference sequence). CDR3 in amino acids: CAWSITTPASEKLFF. The CDR3 DNA reads TGTGCCTGGAGCATTACTACACCTGCGAGTGAAAAACTGTTTTTT. The whole variable domain, remainder taken from reference TRBV30 and TRBJ1-4, is SQTIHQWPATLVQPVGSPLSLECTVEGTSNPNLYWYRQAAGRGLQLLFYSVGIGQISSEVPQNLSASRPQDRQFILSSKKLLLSDSGFYLCAWSITTPASEKLFFGSGTQLSVL.

This clone was found a few times. Relative to the germline gene, one junction end is altered; a read error may explain this. The chain employs TRBV20-1 and TRBJ2-7; weak D call: TRBD1 (5 bases). The germline V gene encodes CDR1 DFQATT and CDR2 SNEGSKA (reference sequence). CDR3 length equals 8 residues. This CDR3 reads CSAIRRDF. In nucleotides, the CDR3 is TGCAGTGCCATTCGCAGGGACTTC.

As to this clone: Compared with germline, one end of the junction differs, possibly owing to a read error. The chain recombines TRBV5-1 with TRBJ1-2, with a tentative D call TRBD1 (5 bases). The length of the CDR3 is 15 residues. The germline V gene has CDR1 SGHRS and CDR2 YFSETQ. The CDR3 is CASSPVLGTNYGYPF. In DNA form, the CDR3 reads TGCGCCAGCAGCCCGGTCCTGGGGACTAACTATGGCTACCCCTTC.

This clone was found a few times. The chain has TRBV5-4 and TRBJ1-3, with 9 bases lining up with TRBD1. The CDR3 runs to 15 residues. Germline loops: CDR1 SGHNT, CDR2 YYREEE (reference sequence). Trimming cost V 2 bases and J 4 bases; bases outside gene matches: 4. DNA for the CDR3: TGTGCCAGCAGCTTTGGACAGGGGATGGGAAACACCATATATTTT. This encodes CASSFGQGMGNTIYF. Combining the CDR3 with reference TRBV5-4 and TRBJ1-3 gives the whole variable domain ETGVTQSPTHLIKTRGQQVTLRCSSQSGHNTVSWYQQALGQGPQFIFQYYREEENGRGNFPPRFSGLQFPNYSSELNVNALELDDSALYLCASSFGQGMGNTIYFGEGSWLTVV.

V is TRBV7-2 and J is TRBJ2-7; TRBD2 matches at 13 bases. Germline lookup yields CDR1 SGHTA and CDR2 FQGNSA. This CDR3 has 16 amino acids. After removal of 5 bases from V and 4 bases from J, the junction contained 8 bases not matched to a gene. CDR3 in DNA: TGTGCCAGCAGCCGAACTAGCGGGAGGGCTCGTTACGAGCAGTACTTC. Translation gives CASSRTSGRARYEQYF.

This clone has more than one count but fewer than ten. This chain uses TRBV6-1 with TRBJ1-2; 7 nucleotides line up with TRBD1. The CDR3 contains 12 residues. Germline assignment: CDR1 MNHNS and CDR2 SASEGT. The V and J ends lost 10 bases and 8 bases, in that order; junction bases with no gene match: 10. CDR3 protein: CATVRGQEGYTF. CDR3 coding DNA: TGTGCCACCGTAAGGGGGCAGGAAGGCTACACCTTC.

This clone was counted a few times. J is TRBJ1-2 and V is TRBV6-1; no definite D call. With 10 bases removed from V and 7 bases from J, the gap between germline ends came to 16 bases. This CDR3 is 12 amino acids long. Germline V lookup: CDR1 MNHNS, CDR2 SASEGT. CDR3 nucleotides: TGTGCCATCCCAGACGGGATCTTTGGCTACACCTTC. It is translated as CAIPDGIFGYTF.

The rearrangement uses TRBV7-2 and TRBJ1-5; the D gene is possibly TRBD1 (6 bases). The CDR3 spans 15 residues. Trimming took off 1 base at V and 3 bases at J, with 10 bases between the two ends. Per germline, CDR1 SGHTA and CDR2 FQGNSA. The CDR3 sequence is CASSLVGAVNQPQHF. In DNA, the CDR3 is TGTGCCAGCAGCTTAGTGGGGGCCGTCAATCAGCCCCAGCATTTT.